This TCR beta chain was sequenced in a study of blood T cell repertoires in COVID-19. For the study at large: Specimens from acute and convalescent COVID-19 originated in the United States, Italy and Spain. Sample material is recorded as cDNA or gDNA derived from T cells, B-cell-depleted T cells, or PBMCs.

Authors' data handling: Amplification of reference gene primers provided the estimated nucleated cell counts. Profiling relied on immunoSEQ multiplex PCR, and the TCRdb table lists in-frame clones only, not all of them. V and J calls and clone size are those listed in that table; D and trimming were worked out from the DNA. Of roughly 150,000 clones detected, approximately 80% appear once; the ten largest clones hold approximately 12%. The germline CDR1 and CDR2 sequences are GTSNPN and SVGIG (reference sequence). V dropped 2 bases and J dropped 5; count of bases not matched to a gene: 12. The CDR3 length is 17 residues.

The specimen sequenced was peripheral blood. The sequence was obtained from a man in his sixties or seventies who had recovered from COVID-19. The genes are TRBV30 and TRBJ2-5; 12 nucleotides align to TRBD2. The CDR3 is CAWSIPRLAGVWETQYF. As DNA, the CDR3 is TGTGCCTGGAGTATTCCCCGACTAGCGGGAGTTTGGGAGACCCAGTACTTC.